This T cell receptor (beta chain) is from a study of CD8 T cells in Susac syndrome. Random hexamers primed reverse transcription of about 0.45 to 1 ug RNA. The TCR beta CDR3 was amplified by immunoSEQ multiplex PCR across 54 Vbeta, 13 Jbeta. TCRdb processed the immunoSEQ multiplex PCR reads anew with MiXCR; each CDR3 protein has one entry. Here the sample spans some 58,000 distinct CDR3 sequences, roughly 94% being singletons. Trimming left V 1 base short and J 3 bases short, with 13 bases between. This CDR3 spans 16 amino acids. The V gene's germline CDR1 is MDHEN and CDR2 SYDVKM. The sequencing sample was made of CD8+ T cells from PBMCs. V is TRBV28 and J is TRBJ1-5; D gene unclear. The sequence derives from a human donor with Susac syndrome. CDR3 bases: TGTGCCAGCAGTTTATTCTCTGGGAGGGACAATCAGCCCCAGCATTTT. Protein: CASSLFSGRDNQPQHF.